Shown below are 2 T cell receptor beta chains from a single sample sequenced in a study of CD8+CD57+ T cells in acquired aplastic anemia. Profiles of TCR beta VDJ and CDR3 were generated from a genomic DNA template. TCRdb used MiXCR to reprocess the reads, holding one entry per CDR3 protein. The sample lists about 470,000 distinct CDR3 sequences, around 30% occurring once. Sequencing involved patients with CD8+CD57+ cell expansion previously shown by flow cytometry. The sequencing input was sorted CD4+, CD8+, or CD8+CD57+ T cells (not recorded which) from PBMCs. These receptors came from a human donor with aplastic anemia.

The rearrangement uses TRBV19 and TRBJ1-4; D uncertain. Germline CDR1 LNHDA, CDR2 SQIVND (reference sequence). The CDR3 consists of 13 residues. Trimming took off 1 base at V and 3 bases at J, with 3 bases between the two ends. CDR3 sequence: CASSIGANEKLFF. For the CDR3, the DNA is TGTGCCAGTAGTATAGGGGCTAATGAAAAACTGTTTTTT. Drawing the rest from reference TRBV19 and TRBJ1-4, the complete variable domain is DGGITQSPKYLFRKEGQNVTLSCEQNLNHDAMYWYRQDPGQGLRLIYYSQIVNDFQKGDIAEGYSVSREKKESFPLTVTSAQKNPTAFYLCASSIGANEKLFFGSGTQLSVL.

As to this clonotype: Its ends do not fully match the called genes, so a read error is possible. V is TRBV9 and J is TRBJ2-3; D gene uncertain. The CDR3 contains 14 residues. In germline, CDR1 is SGDLS, CDR2 YYNGEE. The CDR3 spells CASSSAENTDTRYF. CDR3 in DNA: TGTGCCAGCTCGAGCGCGGAGAACACAGATACGCGGTATTTT.